This TCR beta chain stems from a study of cytomegalovirus exposure and HLA in healthy donors. Study-wide context: A previous analysis identified 95 million to 120 million unique TCR beta sequences derived from roughly 190 million T cells. Overall study results and limits: Most TCR sequences were rare, but some public TCRs occurred in many donors.

The PCR used 60 Vbeta and 13 Jbeta primers. The protocol was immunoSEQ multiplex PCR, while the TCRdb copy is restricted to in-frame clones and leaves out a portion. The profile shows over 80,000 clones, 82% of them singletons. Concerning this clone itself: Its antigen remains unidentified.

CDR1 and CDR2 from the germline V gene are MNHNS and SASEGT. Trimming cost V 6 bases and J 2 bases; bases outside gene matches: 7. The CDR3 consists of 15 residues. This clonotype was obtained from a man in his thirties or forties in good health and CMV-seropositive. The chain joins TRBV6-1 to TRBJ1-2; TRBD1 matches at 9 bases. The sample taken for sequencing was PBMCs. The CDR3 loop reads CASSPQGTGNYGYTF. The CDR3 bases are TGTGCCAGCAGCCCTCAGGGGACAGGGAACTATGGCTACACCTTC.